The rows below give T cell receptor beta chains drawn from one sample of a study of blood T cell repertoires in COVID-19. Using immunoSEQ multiplex PCR, the repertoire was profiled, and TCRdb retains in-frame clones only, with some absent. This sample has 150,000 to 200,000 clones, with 70% to 90% found just once. The sample taken for sequencing was peripheral blood. The receptors were sampled from a man in his 60s with acute or convalescent COVID-19. Each CDR3 is given with its conserved first and last residue. Each record gives: J gene, V gene, clone size, D gene, CDR3 DNA, CDR3 protein. The D gene is left open where the match is weak. Size is omitted from some rows. Given values are once, few, many or a class for expanded clones.

j_call: TRBJ1-2; v_call: TRBV30; clone_size: NA; d_call: NA; cdr3_nt: TGTGCCTGGAGTGTCCTCGGACTGTCTGGCTACACCTTC; cdr3_aa: CAWSVLGLSGYTF
j_call: TRBJ2-7; v_call: TRBV27; clone_size: few; d_call: NA; cdr3_nt: TGTGCCAGCAGTGCGGCCCCGACCTACGAGCAGTACTTC; cdr3_aa: CASSAAPTYEQYF
j_call: TRBJ2-3; v_call: TRBV25-1; clone_size: NA; d_call: NA; cdr3_nt: TGTGCCAGCAATATAGGGGGAGTGGGTACGCAGTATTTT; cdr3_aa: CASNIGGVGTQYF
j_call: TRBJ2-7; v_call: TRBV28; clone_size: NA; d_call: TRBD2; cdr3_nt: TGTGCCAGCAGTTTCAACAGCGGGAGGGCGGGCGAGCAGTACTTC; cdr3_aa: CASSFNSGRAGEQYF
j_call: TRBJ1-4; v_call: TRBV9; clone_size: NA; d_call: TRBD1; cdr3_nt: TGTGCCAGCAGCCCCCGGACAGGGGGGACAACTAATGAAAAACTGTTTTTT; cdr3_aa: CASSPRTGGTTNEKLFF
j_call: TRBJ2-7; v_call: TRBV28; clone_size: NA; d_call: TRBD2; cdr3_nt: TGTGCCAGCAGTTTCGGCGGGAGCCTCTCCTACGAGCAGTACTTC; cdr3_aa: CASSFGGSLSYEQYF
j_call: TRBJ2-7; v_call: TRBV11-2; clone_size: NA; d_call: TRBD2; cdr3_nt: TGTGCCAGACGGACTAGATCCTACGAGCAGTACTTC; cdr3_aa: CARRTRSYEQYF
j_call: TRBJ1-1; v_call: TRBV9; clone_size: NA; d_call: TRBD1; cdr3_nt: TGTGCCAGCAGCGTAGTAGGGACAGGGAACACTGAAGCTTTCTTT; cdr3_aa: CASSVVGTGNTEAFF
j_call: TRBJ1-1; v_call: TRBV30; clone_size: NA; d_call: NA; cdr3_nt: TGTGCCTGGAGGGGGTGGGGGCACGTGAACACTGAAGCTTTCTTT; cdr3_aa: CAWRGWGHVNTEAFF
j_call: TRBJ1-2; v_call: TRBV27; clone_size: NA; d_call: NA; cdr3_nt: TGTGCCAGCAGTTTAGTCCCGGGTCTTAACTATGGCTACACCTTC; cdr3_aa: CASSLVPGLNYGYTF
j_call: TRBJ2-3; v_call: TRBV27; clone_size: few; d_call: NA; cdr3_nt: TGTGCCAGCAGTTTAAGTTTGACATTAAGCACAGATACGCAGTATTTT; cdr3_aa: CASSLSLTLSTDTQYF
j_call: TRBJ2-7; v_call: TRBV21-1; clone_size: NA; d_call: NA; cdr3_nt: TGTGCCAGCAGTCCTTTGAGTTACGCAAACGATAGGAGGACAGGGATCCCCTACGAGCAGTACTTC; cdr3_aa: CASSPLSYANDRRTGIPYEQYF
j_call: TRBJ2-1; v_call: TRBV4-2; clone_size: NA; d_call: NA; cdr3_nt: TGTGCCAGCAGCCAAGGGGTCGGGAGTAATGAGCAGTTCTTC; cdr3_aa: CASSQGVGSNEQFF
j_call: TRBJ2-3; v_call: TRBV5-4; clone_size: NA; d_call: TRBD2; cdr3_nt: TGTGCCAGCAGCGAAGGGACTAGCGGCCCCACAGATACGCAGTATTTT; cdr3_aa: CASSEGTSGPTDTQYF
j_call: TRBJ2-3; v_call: TRBV5-4; clone_size: NA; d_call: TRBD2; cdr3_nt: TGTGCCAGCAGCTTGGGGCTAGCGGGAGAGGCAGATACGCAGTATTTT; cdr3_aa: CASSLGLAGEADTQYF
j_call: TRBJ2-1; v_call: TRBV2; clone_size: NA; d_call: NA; cdr3_nt: TGTGCCAGCAAGGGGGAATCCTACAATGAGCAGTTCTTC; cdr3_aa: CASKGESYNEQFF
j_call: TRBJ1-6; v_call: TRBV11-2; clone_size: NA; d_call: NA; cdr3_nt: TGTGCCAGCATCGCGAGCTCCTATAATTCACCCCTCCACTTT; cdr3_aa: CASIASSYNSPLHF
j_call: TRBJ2-7; v_call: TRBV5-1; clone_size: NA; d_call: NA; cdr3_nt: TGCGCCAGCAGCCCGGGGACACTCACGGGCGAGCAGTACTTC; cdr3_aa: CASSPGTLTGEQYF
j_call: TRBJ1-2; v_call: TRBV28; clone_size: NA; d_call: NA; cdr3_nt: TGTGCCAGCACCGGGTCTTCAATTTATGGCTACACCTTC; cdr3_aa: CASTGSSIYGYTF
j_call: TRBJ2-7; v_call: TRBV10-3; clone_size: NA; d_call: NA; cdr3_nt: TGTGCCATCAGTGAATTCAACGAGCAGTACTTC; cdr3_aa: CAISEFNEQYF
j_call: TRBJ2-7; v_call: TRBV5-4; clone_size: NA; d_call: TRBD1; cdr3_nt: TGTGCCAGCAGCCCGGGGGGCGGACAGGGGGCCCACGAGCAGTACTTC; cdr3_aa: CASSPGGGQGAHEQYF
j_call: TRBJ1-6; v_call: TRBV5-4; clone_size: NA; d_call: NA; cdr3_nt: TGTGCCAGCAGCCCCTCTGCGAGCGCAATCTCCTATAATTCACCCCTCCACTTT; cdr3_aa: CASSPSASAISYNSPLHF
j_call: TRBJ2-7; v_call: TRBV14; clone_size: NA; d_call: TRBD1; cdr3_nt: TGTGCCAGCAGCCAAGGGTGGGGGACAGGGGGCCTCTACGAGCAGTACTTC; cdr3_aa: CASSQGWGTGGLYEQYF
j_call: TRBJ1-2; v_call: TRBV24-1; clone_size: NA; d_call: TRBD1; cdr3_nt: TGTGCCACCAGTGACTCGTCGGACAGGGGAGGCGACTACACCTTC; cdr3_aa: CATSDSSDRGGDYTF
j_call: TRBJ1-2; v_call: TRBV14; clone_size: NA; d_call: NA; cdr3_nt: TGTGCCAGCAGCCAATCCGGGTATGGCTACACCTTC; cdr3_aa: CASSQSGYGYTF
j_call: TRBJ2-7; v_call: TRBV5-8; clone_size: NA; d_call: NA; cdr3_nt: TGTGCCAGCAGTTCTCCGGGGTCGATGTACGAGCAGTACTTC; cdr3_aa: CASSSPGSMYEQYF
j_call: TRBJ2-2; v_call: TRBV27; clone_size: NA; d_call: NA; cdr3_nt: TGTGCCACCAGACGGGGCACCGGGGAGCTGTTTTTT; cdr3_aa: CATRRGTGELFF
j_call: TRBJ2-2; v_call: TRBV5-4; clone_size: NA; d_call: TRBD2; cdr3_nt: TGTGCCAGCAGTTTGACTAGCAGGAACACCGGGGAGCTGTTTTTT; cdr3_aa: CASSLTSRNTGELFF
j_call: TRBJ1-5; v_call: TRBV30; clone_size: NA; d_call: TRBD1; cdr3_nt: TGTGCCTGGAGTCGCGGGACAGGCCCTGGAATGAAGCCCCAGCATTTT; cdr3_aa: CAWSRGTGPGMKPQHF
j_call: TRBJ1-1; v_call: TRBV2; clone_size: NA; d_call: TRBD1; cdr3_nt: TGTGCCAGCAGGGGGGACAGTAAGAACACTGAAGCTTTCTTT; cdr3_aa: CASRGDSKNTEAFF
j_call: TRBJ2-1; v_call: TRBV28; clone_size: NA; d_call: TRBD2; cdr3_nt: TGTGCCAGCAGTTTTCCTTCCGGGGGCTTTTGGACTAGCGGATACAATGAGCAGTTCTTC; cdr3_aa: CASSFPSGGFWTSGYNEQFF
j_call: TRBJ2-1; v_call: TRBV6-1; clone_size: NA; d_call: TRBD1; cdr3_nt: TGTGCCAGCAGTGAAGAGAGTGGGGGACAGGGCTACAATGAGCAGTTCTTC; cdr3_aa: CASSEESGGQGYNEQFF
j_call: TRBJ2-1; v_call: TRBV9; clone_size: NA; d_call: TRBD2; cdr3_nt: TGTGCCAGCAGCGGCCTGACTAGCGGGACCCACTACAATGAGCAGTTCTTC; cdr3_aa: CASSGLTSGTHYNEQFF
j_call: TRBJ2-2; v_call: TRBV10-3; clone_size: NA; d_call: TRBD2; cdr3_nt: TGTGCCATCAGGACTAGCGTCCGAGACACCGGGGAGCTGTTTTTT; cdr3_aa: CAIRTSVRDTGELFF
j_call: TRBJ1-4; v_call: TRBV2; clone_size: NA; d_call: NA; cdr3_nt: TGTGCCAGCAGTGAAGCCCCGGGGGAAAAACTGTTTTTT; cdr3_aa: CASSEAPGEKLFF
j_call: TRBJ1-4; v_call: TRBV5-5; clone_size: NA; d_call: TRBD1; cdr3_nt: TGTGCCAGCAGCCGAAGGACAGGGGCGAATAATGAAAAACTGTTTTTT; cdr3_aa: CASSRRTGANNEKLFF
j_call: TRBJ1-1; v_call: TRBV28; clone_size: NA; d_call: NA; cdr3_nt: TGTGCCAGCAGACCCCCAGTGGGGGGGAACACTGAAGCTTTCTTT; cdr3_aa: CASRPPVGGNTEAFF
j_call: TRBJ2-5; v_call: TRBV3-1/TRBV3-2; clone_size: NA; d_call: TRBD1; cdr3_nt: TGTGCCAGCAGGGACAGGGGGAAGACCCAGTACTTC; cdr3_aa: CASRDRGKTQYF
j_call: TRBJ2-5; v_call: TRBV7-9; clone_size: NA; d_call: NA; cdr3_nt: TGTGCCAGCAGCTTAGTACAGCAAGAGACCCAGTACTTC; cdr3_aa: CASSLVQQETQYF
j_call: TRBJ2-3; v_call: TRBV4-1; clone_size: NA; d_call: NA; cdr3_nt: TGCGCCAGCAGCCAAGAGGGAACTAGTGACACAGATACGCAGTATTTT; cdr3_aa: CASSQEGTSDTDTQYF
j_call: TRBJ2-1; v_call: TRBV11-3; clone_size: NA; d_call: NA; cdr3_nt: TGTGCCAGCAGCTTAGCCGGTGGAGACCCGTTCTTC; cdr3_aa: CASSLAGGDPFF
j_call: TRBJ2-7; v_call: TRBV29-1; clone_size: NA; d_call: TRBD2; cdr3_nt: TGCAGCGTCTCCCGGGGGGGGGCAGAGTGGGATGAGCAGTACTTC; cdr3_aa: CSVSRGGAEWDEQYF
j_call: TRBJ1-2; v_call: TRBV2; clone_size: NA; d_call: TRBD1; cdr3_nt: TGTGCCAGCACCGGGACAGACTATGGCTACACCTTC; cdr3_aa: CASTGTDYGYTF
j_call: TRBJ1-6; v_call: TRBV10-3; clone_size: NA; d_call: TRBD1; cdr3_nt: TGTGCCATCGGCAAGGGACAGGGGAATTCACCCCTCCACTTT; cdr3_aa: CAIGKGQGNSPLHF
j_call: TRBJ1-2; v_call: TRBV6-6; clone_size: NA; d_call: TRBD1; cdr3_nt: TGTGCCAGCAGCTTGCCCTTCGTAGCCGGGACAGGGGTACCTAACTATGGCTACACCTTC; cdr3_aa: CASSLPFVAGTGVPNYGYTF
j_call: TRBJ1-5; v_call: TRBV6-6; clone_size: NA; d_call: NA; cdr3_nt: TGTGCCAGCAGTTATCCCCGACAGGAGAATCAGCCCCAGCATTTT; cdr3_aa: CASSYPRQENQPQHF
j_call: TRBJ2-4; v_call: TRBV5-1; clone_size: NA; d_call: NA; cdr3_nt: TGCGCCAGCTCTGACAGCGTCATTCAGTACTTC; cdr3_aa: CASSDSVIQYF
j_call: TRBJ1-1; v_call: TRBV19; clone_size: NA; d_call: NA; cdr3_nt: TGTGCCAGTAGTTTGATGGGGCTAAGGGCTTTCTTT; cdr3_aa: CASSLMGLRAFF
j_call: TRBJ2-6; v_call: TRBV7-9; clone_size: NA; d_call: NA; cdr3_nt: TGTGCCAGCAGCAACACCGATGCAGGCAAACACGTCCTGACTTTC; cdr3_aa: CASSNTDAGKHVLTF
j_call: TRBJ1-3; v_call: TRBV5-4; clone_size: NA; d_call: NA; cdr3_nt: TGTGCCAGCAGCTTGGGTCCGGGGTCTGGAAACACCATATATTTT; cdr3_aa: CASSLGPGSGNTIYF
j_call: TRBJ2-7; v_call: TRBV29-1; clone_size: NA; d_call: TRBD1; cdr3_nt: TGCAGCGTTGGCCTCGGGACAGGGGCGAGTGAGCAGTACTTC; cdr3_aa: CSVGLGTGASEQYF
j_call: TRBJ1-2; v_call: TRBV5-1; clone_size: once; d_call: TRBD1; cdr3_nt: TGCGCCAGCAGCACCGGGACAGGGAACGGCTACACCTTC; cdr3_aa: CASSTGTGNGYTF
j_call: TRBJ1-5; v_call: TRBV19; clone_size: NA; d_call: TRBD1; cdr3_nt: TGTGCCAGTAGGGACAGGGACTATAGCAATCAGCCCCAGCATTTT; cdr3_aa: CASRDRDYSNQPQHF
j_call: TRBJ1-3; v_call: TRBV28; clone_size: NA; d_call: NA; cdr3_nt: TGTGCCTCATCTTGGGCCCGGGGAAACACCATATATTTT; cdr3_aa: CASSWARGNTIYF
j_call: TRBJ2-7; v_call: TRBV6-5; clone_size: NA; d_call: TRBD2; cdr3_nt: TGTGCCAGCAGTTGGGCTAGCGGCTCCTACGAGCAGTACTTC; cdr3_aa: CASSWASGSYEQYF
j_call: TRBJ1-1; v_call: TRBV7-3; clone_size: NA; d_call: TRBD1; cdr3_nt: TGTGCCAGCAGCCCACACTCTGGACAGGGGCCCGGGCTGCGGACTGAAGCTTTCTTT; cdr3_aa: CASSPHSGQGPGLRTEAFF